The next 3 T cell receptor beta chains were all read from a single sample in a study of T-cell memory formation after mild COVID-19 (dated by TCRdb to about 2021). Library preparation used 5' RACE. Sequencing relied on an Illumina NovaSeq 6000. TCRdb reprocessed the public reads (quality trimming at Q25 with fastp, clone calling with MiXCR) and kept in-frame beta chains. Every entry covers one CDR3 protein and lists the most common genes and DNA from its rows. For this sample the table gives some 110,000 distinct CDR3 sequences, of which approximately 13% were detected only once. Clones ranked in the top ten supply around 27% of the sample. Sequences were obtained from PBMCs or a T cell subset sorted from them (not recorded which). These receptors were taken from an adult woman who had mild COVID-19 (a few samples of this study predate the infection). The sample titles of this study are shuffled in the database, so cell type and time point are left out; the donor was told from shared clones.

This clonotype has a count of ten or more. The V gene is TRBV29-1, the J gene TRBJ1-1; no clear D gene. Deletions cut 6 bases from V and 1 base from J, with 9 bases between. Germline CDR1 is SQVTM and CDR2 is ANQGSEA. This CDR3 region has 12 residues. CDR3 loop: CSVLPGNTEAFF. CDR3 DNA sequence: TGCAGCGTCCTGCCAGGGAACACTGAAGCTTTCTTT.

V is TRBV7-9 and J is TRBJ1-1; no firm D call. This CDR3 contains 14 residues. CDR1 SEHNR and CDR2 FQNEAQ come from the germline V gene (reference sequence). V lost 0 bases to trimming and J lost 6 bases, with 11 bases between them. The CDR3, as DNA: TGTGCCAGCAGCTTAGCTGATTCCGGATCTGAAGCTTTCTTT. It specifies CASSLADSGSEAFF.

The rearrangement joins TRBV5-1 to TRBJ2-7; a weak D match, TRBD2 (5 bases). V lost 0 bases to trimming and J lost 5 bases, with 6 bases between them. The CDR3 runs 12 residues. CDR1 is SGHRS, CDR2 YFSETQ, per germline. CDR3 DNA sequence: TGCGCCAGCAGCTTGGCCGGGAACGAGCAGTACTTC. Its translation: CASSLAGNEQYF.